This T cell receptor (beta chain) is drawn from a study of PD-L1 blockade in urothelial cancer. Study information: At 3 weeks after treatment start (second dose) and again at 6 weeks, blood was analyzed. Blood samples had a median of around 140,000 T cells, more than 65,000 unique TCRs, and clonality 0.075 to 0.095.

This clone came up once. This CDR3 has 18 amino acids. V dropped 3 bases and J dropped 9; count of bases not matched to a gene: 13. The V gene's germline CDR1 is KGHSH and CDR2 LQKENI. Profiling relied on immunoSEQ multiplex PCR, and the TCRdb table lists in-frame clones only, not all of them. The sample lists about 110,000 clones, about 91% occurring once. Regarding time point: peripheral blood 6 weeks after treatment start. The study enrolled patients with locally advanced or metastatic urothelial carcinoma. Source: PBMCs, taken around atezolizumab (anti-PD-L1) treatment. The V call is TRBV18, the J call TRBJ1-6; 11 bases line up with TRBD1. The TCR was taken from a man aged 55 to 70 with urothelial cancer. The CDR3 loop is CASSPTGTGTGGISPLHF. The CDR3 nucleotides are TGTGCCAGCTCACCCACTGGCACCGGGACAGGGGGAATTTCACCCCTCCACTTT.